Sequencing of this T cell receptor (beta chain) was carried out in a study of siplizumab effects on memory and regulatory T cells. Findings and limits, study-wide: Naive versus memory phenotype went unassigned for roughly 80-96% of proliferating CD4+ or CD8+ clones. Unstimulated naive T cells seemed to show more diversity than memory cells did, and they also seemed to be among the major contributors to the alloresponse.

Libraries were prepared by immunoSEQ multiplex PCR; TCRdb keeps only in-frame clonotypes and omits some of them. This repertoire shows approximately 94,000 clones, over 90% found once; its top ten account for approximately 1.5%. The CDR3 contains 16 residues. The J segment lost 9 bases and the V segment lost 7 bases, leaving 10 bases of the junction unmatched. Germline V CDR1 and CDR2: SNHLY, FYNNEI. Points on this clone: Its antigen is unidentified.

Sequencing used non-Treg CD4+ T cells sorted from blood. The source of this sequence is a human donor in good health. The V gene is TRBV2, the J gene TRBJ2-4, with 15 bases lining up with TRBD2. In nucleotides, the CDR3 is TGTGCCAGCAAGGTCGGACTAGCGGGAGGGTCCGGCATTCAGTACTTC. Its protein product is CASKVGLAGGSGIQYF.